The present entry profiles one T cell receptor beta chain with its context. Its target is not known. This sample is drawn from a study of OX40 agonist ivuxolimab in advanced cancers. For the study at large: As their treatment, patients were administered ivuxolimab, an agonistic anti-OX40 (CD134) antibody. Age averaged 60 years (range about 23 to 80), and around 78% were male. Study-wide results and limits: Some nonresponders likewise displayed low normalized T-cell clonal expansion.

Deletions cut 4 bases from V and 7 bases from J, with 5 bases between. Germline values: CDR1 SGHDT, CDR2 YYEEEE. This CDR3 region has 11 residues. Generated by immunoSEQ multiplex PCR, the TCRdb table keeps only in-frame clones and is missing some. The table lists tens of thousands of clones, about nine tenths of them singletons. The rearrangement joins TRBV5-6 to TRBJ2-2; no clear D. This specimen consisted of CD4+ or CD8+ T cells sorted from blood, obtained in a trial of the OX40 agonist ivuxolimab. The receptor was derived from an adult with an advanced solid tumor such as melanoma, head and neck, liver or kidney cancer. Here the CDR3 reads CASSTLGELFF. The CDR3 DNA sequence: TGTGCCAGCAGCACACTCGGGGAGCTGTTTTTT.